This T cell receptor beta chain was recorded in a study of OX40 agonist ivuxolimab in advanced cancers. To note about this clone: Its antigen remains unidentified.

Sequenced by immunoSEQ multiplex PCR; TCRdb stores in-frame clones only, minus some. The table includes 90,000 or so clones, roughly 89% detected once. Study-level points and caveats: Among the nonresponders, some also had low normalized T-cell clonal expansion.

The sequence came from an adult with an advanced solid tumor such as melanoma, head and neck, liver or kidney cancer. The input for sequencing was CD4+ or CD8+ T cells sorted from blood, taken in a trial of the OX40 agonist ivuxolimab.

The CDR3 bases are TGTGCCAGCAGATTTCAGGGCAACACTGAAGCTTTCTTT. Protein sequence: CASRFQGNTEAFF. The chain has TRBV7-3 and TRBJ1-1; perhaps TRBD1 as D (5 bases). This CDR3 spans 13 amino acids. Germline loops: CDR1 SGHTA, CDR2 FQGTGA. V dropped 6 bases and J dropped 2 bases, with 10 bases sitting between them.